These 10 T cell receptor beta chains came from one sample sequenced in a study of blood T cell repertoires in COVID-19. TCRdb's copy holds only in-frame clones and misses some; the assay was immunoSEQ multiplex PCR. The top ten hold more than 4.5% of the sample, which has 90,000 to 130,000 clones, 70% to 90% seen once. The sample consisted of peripheral blood. Receptors originate from a human donor in a cohort sampled during active COVID-19.

The chain links TRBV19 to TRBJ1-6; possible D gene TRBD1, 5 bases. CDR1 is LNHDA, CDR2 SQIVND, per germline (reference sequence). The CDR3 loop spans 15 amino acids. Trimming removed 3 bases from V and 8 bases from J, with 14 bases in between. CDR3 sequence (DNA): TGTGCCAGTAGTATTGGTTTCAGGGTGGATTCACCCCTCCACTTT. Protein: CASSIGFRVDSPLHF.

The rearrangement uses TRBV5-8 and TRBJ1-5, with 7 bases lining up with TRBD1. The length of the CDR3 is 14 residues. Germline trimming cut 4 bases from V and 7 bases from J; bases unmatched to any gene: 8. Germline lookup yields CDR1 SGHTS and CDR2 YDEGEE. The CDR3 DNA reads TGTGCCAGCAGCCCGACAGGGCTCCACCAGCCCCAGCATTTT. It specifies CASSPTGLHQPQHF.

This chain uses TRBV28 with TRBJ1-5; 8 nucleotides line up with TRBD1. Losses at the gene ends were 6 bases for V and 6 bases for J; bases not matched to a gene: 4. Germline V CDR1 and CDR2: MDHEN, SYDVKM. The CDR3 covers 13 residues. Written as DNA, the CDR3 is TGTGCCAGCAGACGGACAGGGCGTCAGCCCCAGCATTTT. This gives the protein CASRRTGRQPQHF.

The V call is TRBV2, the J call TRBJ2-1; D gene ambiguous. This CDR3 has 15 amino acids. V lost 6 bases, J lost 1 base, and 13 bases lay in between. Per the germline V gene, CDR1 is SNHLY and CDR2 is FYNNEI. The CDR3 spells CASSEAPRSYNEQFF. CDR3 in DNA: TGTGCCAGCAGCGAGGCCCCGAGGTCCTACAATGAGCAGTTCTTC.

The chain links TRBV10-3 to TRBJ2-7, with D possibly matching TRBD2 (7 bases). The CDR3 is made up of 16 amino acids. The V gene lost 6 bases and the J gene lost 2 bases, with 20 bases spanning the gap. From germline, CDR1 is ENHRY and CDR2 SYGVKD. The DNA of the CDR3 is TGTGCCATCAGCAAAGCCGGGGGGACACAACCCTACGAGCAGTACTTC. This sequence encodes CAISKAGGTQPYEQYF.

The chain couples TRBV21-1 to TRBJ1-1. TRBV21-1 is a known pseudogene. The CDR3 length is 15 residues. As DNA, the CDR3 is TGTGCCAGCAGCAAAGTCCAGGCCGGGGACACTGAAGCTTTCTTT. It translates to CASSKVQAGDTEAFF.

This rearrangement joins TRBV28 to TRBJ1-1; D is undetermined. Germline CDR1 reads MDHEN; CDR2 reads SYDVKM. CDR3 length equals 13 residues. The V and J ends lost 3 bases and 0 bases respectively, with 5 bases between them. The CDR3 loop is CASSFQVNTEAFF. The CDR3 coding sequence is TGTGCCAGCAGTTTCCAGGTGAACACTGAAGCTTTCTTT.

A single count supports this clone. The chain couples TRBV5-1 to TRBJ2-3; 16 bases fit TRBD2. Germline-derived CDR1 and CDR2 are SGHRS and YFSETQ. V was pared by 4 bases and J by 3 bases, with 11 bases of the junction left unmatched. This CDR3 contains 19 residues. The CDR3 DNA reads TGCGCCAGCAGCGCGGCCGGGACTAGCGGGAGGGCCACGACAGATACGCAGTATTTT. It codes for CASSAAGTSGRATTDTQYF.

The chain has TRBV6-6 and TRBJ1-1, with D tentatively TRBD1 (6 bases). The length of the CDR3 is 12 residues. Trimming shortened V by 7 bases and J by 5 bases, and 11 bases separated the two germline ends. Looked up from germline, CDR1 is MNHNY and CDR2 is SVGAGI (reference sequence). The CDR3 region is CASKGVGTEAFF. DNA for the CDR3: TGTGCCAGCAAGGGGGTTGGAACTGAAGCTTTCTTT.

The chain uses TRBV6-5 and TRBJ2-7; D is undetermined. This CDR3 has 12 residues. V lost 6 bases and J lost 5, with 11 bases in between. Germline V gives CDR1 MNHEY, CDR2 SVGAGI. CDR3 sequence: CASRIRADEQYF. The CDR3 region has the DNA TGTGCCAGCAGAATCCGTGCGGACGAGCAGTACTTC.